This TCR beta chain was observed in a study of blood T cell repertoires in COVID-19 (dated by TCRdb to the early 2020s). For the wider study: The collaborator samples originated in the United States, Italy and Spain and spanned the acute and convalescent phases of COVID-19. A de-identified subject ID, COVID-19 status, age in years and sex were almost always included in the sample metadata. HLA class I and class II types, where available, came from metadata supplied by the sample provider rather than from assay-based typing. The samples were drawn from the first 160 participants of the ongoing ImmuneRACE study and from 1,254 subjects provided by 6 global collaborators. The material from the prospective study consisted of cDNA or gDNA derived from T cells, B-cell-depleted T cells, or PBMCs. The repertoires were released in a freely available public database meant as a resource for research on the immune response to SARS-CoV-2. The dataset comprised deeply sampled blood TCRbeta repertoires from subjects exposed to, actively infected with, or recovered from COVID-19.

What the research found in general, with its limitations: How much clinical and demographic metadata was included differed by source and by participant, and the metadata was provided uncurated.

The germline V gene encodes CDR1 SGHVS and CDR2 FQNEAQ. The CDR3 runs 17 amino acids, cysteine and phenylalanine included. The kept DNA is CDR3 alone, 51 bases in frame from the first base. Trimming removed 2 bases from V and 0 bases from J; the gene matches leave 6 bases unexplained. The immunoSEQ Assay, a bias-controlled multiplex PCR, was used to amplify TCRbeta CDR3 regions from genomic DNA. Per the source publication's procedure: The number of nucleated cells in each sample was estimated by amplification of reference gene primers within the assay. To quantify the absolute abundance of each unique TCRbeta CDR3 rearrangement, sequence reads were collapsed and filtered. For each sample, productive Simpson clonality was calculated as the square root of Simpson's diversity index across productive rearrangements. Drawn from immuneACCESS, this table holds only the in-frame rearrangements with V and J called that TCRdb kept. Clones are partly lost; checked studies trace under half to an unresolved V gene and leave the rest unexplained. That table gives V, J and clone size, and the DNA gave D and trimming. For this sample there are about 290,000 clones; around four fifths appear just once. The ten biggest clones cover 4.1% of the sample.

Whole blood was collected in K2EDTA tubes by collaborating institutions according to the institutions' own protocols. For TCRbeta analysis, collaborators shipped samples as frozen whole blood, isolated PBMCs, or DNA extracted from either of those sample types. Concerning this clone: Its antigen is not yet known. No quality values exist for individual bases; no much larger clone is one base distant.

This TCR was recovered from a woman in her 50s with active or convalescent COVID-19. Specimen: peripheral blood. Recombination linked TRBV7-8 to TRBJ2-4; 8 nucleotides in the junction match TRBD2. The CDR3 reads CASSLRWREVAKNIQYF. The DNA sequence reads TGTGCCAGCAGCTTACGGTGGCGGGAGGTAGCCAAAAACATTCAGTACTTC.